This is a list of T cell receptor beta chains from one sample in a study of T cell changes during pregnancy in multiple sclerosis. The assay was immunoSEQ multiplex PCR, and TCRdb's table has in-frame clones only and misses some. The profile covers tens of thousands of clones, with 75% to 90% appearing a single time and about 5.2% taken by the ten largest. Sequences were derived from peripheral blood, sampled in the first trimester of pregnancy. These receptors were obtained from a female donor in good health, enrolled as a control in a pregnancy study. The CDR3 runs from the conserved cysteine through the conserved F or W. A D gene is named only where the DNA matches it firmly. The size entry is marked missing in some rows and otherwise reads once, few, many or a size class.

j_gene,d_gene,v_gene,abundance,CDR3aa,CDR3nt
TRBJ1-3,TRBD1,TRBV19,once,CASSPTGSSGNTIYF,TGTGCCAGTAGCCCGACAGGGAGCTCTGGAAACACCATATATTTT
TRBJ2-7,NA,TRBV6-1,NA,CASSGPGTRSYEQYF,TGTGCCAGCAGTGGCCCCGGGACTCGATCGTACGAGCAGTACTTC
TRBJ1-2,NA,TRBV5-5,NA,CASSLGSGHNLYGYTF,TGTGCCAGCAGCTTGGGGTCAGGGCATAACCTCTATGGCTACACCTTC
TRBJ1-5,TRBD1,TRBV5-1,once,CASSLGTDNQPQHF,TGCGCCAGCAGCCTCGGGACAGATAATCAGCCCCAGCATTTT
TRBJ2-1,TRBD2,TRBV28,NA,CASSSLYLTSGHYNEQFF,TGTGCCAGCAGTTCACTCTACCTGACTAGCGGGCATTACAATGAGCAGTTCTTC
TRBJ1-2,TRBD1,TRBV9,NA,CASSEQGEPRGYGYTF,TGTGCCAGCAGCGAACAGGGGGAGCCGCGGGGCTATGGCTACACCTTC
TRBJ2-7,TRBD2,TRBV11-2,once,CASSLDQASGSYEQYF,TGTGCCAGCAGCTTAGATCAGGCTAGCGGGAGCTACGAGCAGTACTTC
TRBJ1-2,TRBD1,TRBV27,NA,CASSPWDRESYGYTF,TGTGCCAGCAGTCCCTGGGACAGGGAAAGCTATGGCTACACCTTC
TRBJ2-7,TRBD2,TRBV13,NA,CASSLGREIEQYF,TGTGCCAGCAGCTTAGGGCGGGAGATCGAGCAGTACTTC
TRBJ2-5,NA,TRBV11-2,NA,CASSRLTGSETQYF,TGTGCCAGCAGCCGACTCACAGGGTCCGAGACCCAGTACTTC
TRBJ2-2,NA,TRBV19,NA,CASRGSGWRGGELFF,TGTGCCAGCCGGGGGTCAGGGTGGAGGGGCGGGGAGCTGTTTTTT
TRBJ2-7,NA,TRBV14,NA,CASSHSWYEQYF,TGTGCCAGCAGCCATAGCTGGTACGAGCAGTACTTC
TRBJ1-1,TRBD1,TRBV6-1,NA,CASSEPGQGATEAFF,TGTGCCAGCAGTGAGCCCGGACAGGGGGCCACTGAAGCTTTCTTT
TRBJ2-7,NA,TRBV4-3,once,CASSQETETSYEQYF,TGCGCCAGCAGCCAAGAAACAGAAACCTCCTACGAGCAGTACTTC
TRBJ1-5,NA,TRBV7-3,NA,CASSPEGGQPQHF,TGTGCCAGCAGCCCGGAGGGGGGGCAGCCCCAGCATTTT
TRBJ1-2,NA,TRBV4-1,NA,CASSQGQDYGYTF,TGCGCCAGCAGCCAAGGGCAGGACTATGGCTACACCTTC
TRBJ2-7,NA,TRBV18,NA,CASSPPNYSYEQYF,TGTGCCAGCTCACCCCCGAACTACTCCTACGAGCAGTACTTC
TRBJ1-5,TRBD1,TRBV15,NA,CATSRVTGAAQPQHF,TGTGCCACCAGCAGAGTAACAGGGGCGGCTCAGCCCCAGCATTTT
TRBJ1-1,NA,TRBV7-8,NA,CASSLERNTEAFF,TGTGCCAGCAGCTTGGAGAGGAACACTGAAGCTTTCTTT
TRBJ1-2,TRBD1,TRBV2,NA,CARTDRGGGYTF,TGTGCCAGGACGGACAGGGGAGGCGGCTACACCTTC
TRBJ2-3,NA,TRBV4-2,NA,CASSPRLVADTQYF,TGTGCCAGCAGCCCCAGACTAGTAGCAGATACGCAGTATTTT
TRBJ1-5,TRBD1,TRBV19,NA,CASRHRDRASELGPYSNQPQHF,TGTGCCAGTAGGCACCGGGACAGGGCCTCAGAATTGGGGCCTTATAGCAATCAGCCCCAGCATTTT
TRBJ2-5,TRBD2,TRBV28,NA,CASSLSGNQETQYF,TGTGCCAGCAGTTTAAGCGGGAACCAAGAGACCCAGTACTTC
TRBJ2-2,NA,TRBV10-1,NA,CASSESYGSTGELFF,TGCGCCAGCAGTGAATCTTACGGGAGTACCGGGGAGCTGTTTTTT
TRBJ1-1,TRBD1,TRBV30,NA,CAWSRDRGEEAFF,TGTGCCTGGAGTAGGGACAGGGGAGAGGAAGCTTTCTTT
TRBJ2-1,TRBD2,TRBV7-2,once,CASSLRLAGNVHEQFF,TGTGCCAGCAGCTTAAGACTAGCGGGGAATGTGCATGAGCAGTTCTTC
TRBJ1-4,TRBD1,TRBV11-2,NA,CASSSVVGGQGKKLFF,TGTGCCAGCAGCTCAGTCGTTGGGGGACAGGGGAAAAAACTGTTTTTT
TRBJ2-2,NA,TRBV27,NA,CASSWGVGLAGELFF,TGTGCCAGCAGTTGGGGCGTGGGATTGGCCGGGGAGCTGTTTTTT
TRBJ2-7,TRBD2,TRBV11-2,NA,CASSSARTSGGYYEQYF,TGTGCCAGCAGCTCCGCGAGGACTAGCGGGGGTTACTACGAGCAGTACTTC
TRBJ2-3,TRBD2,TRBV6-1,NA,CASSGTSGGADTQYF,TGTGCCAGCAGTGGGACTAGCGGGGGGGCAGATACGCAGTATTTT
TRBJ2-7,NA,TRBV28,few,CASRPGRGSVGNYEQYF,TGTGCCTCCCGGCCGGGCAGGGGATCGGTAGGGAACTACGAGCAGTACTTC
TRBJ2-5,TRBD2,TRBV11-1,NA,CASSPRGEETQYF,TGTGCCAGCAGCCCGCGGGGGGAAGAGACCCAGTACTTC
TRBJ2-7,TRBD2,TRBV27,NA,CASSPRLAGGEQYF,TGTGCCAGCAGTCCGAGACTAGCGGGAGGCGAGCAGTACTTC
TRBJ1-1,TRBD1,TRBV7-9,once,CASLGTTGQGLQGDTEAFF,TGTGCCAGCCTCGGGACCACTGGACAGGGGCTCCAAGGGGATACTGAAGCTTTCTTT
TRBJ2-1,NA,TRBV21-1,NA,CASSIGTSGRRGGNEQFF,TGTGCCAGCAGCATAGGGACTAGCGGGAGGAGGGGTGGGAATGAGCAGTTCTTC
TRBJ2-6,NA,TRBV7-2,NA,CASSLARGANVLTF,TGTGCCAGCAGCTTAGCCCGTGGGGCCAACGTCCTGACTTTC
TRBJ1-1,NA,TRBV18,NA,CASSPPRGLNTEAFF,TGTGCCAGCTCACCACCAAGGGGCCTGAACACTGAAGCTTTCTTT
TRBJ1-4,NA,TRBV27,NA,CASSLRGTNEKLFF,TGTGCCAGCAGTTTAAGGGGAACTAATGAAAAACTGTTTTTT
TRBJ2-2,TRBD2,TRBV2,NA,CASWGLGAGAHLRGELFF,TGTGCCAGCTGGGGGCTGGGAGCGGGGGCACACCTTAGGGGGGAGCTGTTTTTT
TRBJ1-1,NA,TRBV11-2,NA,CASSSLTLEGKRMNTEAFF,TGTGCCAGCAGCTCCCTGACGTTGGAGGGAAAACGCATGAACACTGAAGCTTTCTTT
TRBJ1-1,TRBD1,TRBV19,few,CASSSTGGGTEAFF,TGTGCCAGTAGTTCGACAGGGGGCGGCACTGAAGCTTTCTTT